A selection of T cell receptor beta chains follows, all from one sample in a study of cytomegalovirus exposure and HLA in healthy donors. Method: immunoSEQ multiplex PCR; TCRdb's copy keeps in-frame clones and lacks some. The repertoire consists of 150,000 to 200,000 clones, with 70% to 90% occurring once and the leading ten covering under 2.5%. The sequencing input was PBMCs. These receptors were collected from a young man in good health and CMV-seropositive. The CDR3 runs from the conserved cysteine through the conserved F or W. D genes are given only for firm matches. Clone size appears in some rows only: once, few, many, or a class for an expanded clone.

v_call: TRBV4-3
cdr3_length: 16
d_call: TRBD2
j_call: TRBJ2-2
clone_size: .
cdr3_nt: TGCGCCAGCAGCCAAGATGGAACTAGCGACACCGGGGAGCTGTTTTTT
cdr3_aa: CASSQDGTSDTGELFF

v_call: TRBV4-3
cdr3_length: 15
d_call: .
j_call: TRBJ1-4
clone_size: .
cdr3_nt: TGCGCCAGCAGCCAAGGACACTCAACTAATGAAAAACTGTTTTTT
cdr3_aa: CASSQGHSTNEKLFF

v_call: TRBV10-2
cdr3_length: 14
d_call: .
j_call: TRBJ1-5
clone_size: once
cdr3_nt: TGCGCCAGCAGTGAGTGGCAGGGTAGGCAGCCCCAGCATTTT
cdr3_aa: CASSEWQGRQPQHF

v_call: TRBV7-6
cdr3_length: 15
d_call: .
j_call: TRBJ2-7
clone_size: once
cdr3_nt: TGTGCCAGCAGCTTAGCCATCGGGGTCATCTACGAGCAGTACTTC
cdr3_aa: CASSLAIGVIYEQYF

v_call: TRBV5-1
cdr3_length: 14
d_call: .
j_call: TRBJ1-2
clone_size: few
cdr3_nt: TGCGCCAGCAGCGGGACGGGACGGACTATGGGCTACACCTTC
cdr3_aa: CASSGTGRTMGYTF

v_call: TRBV13
cdr3_length: 16
d_call: TRBD1
j_call: TRBJ1-2
clone_size: .
cdr3_nt: TGTGCCAGCAGCTTAGGCTCAGGGACAGGGGGCGCTGGCTACACCTTC
cdr3_aa: CASSLGSGTGGAGYTF

v_call: TRBV9
cdr3_length: 15
d_call: .
j_call: TRBJ2-2
clone_size: .
cdr3_nt: TGTGCCAGCAGCGTTACAGACACGAACACCGGGGAGCTGTTTTTT
cdr3_aa: CASSVTDTNTGELFF

v_call: TRBV7-2
cdr3_length: 13
d_call: .
j_call: TRBJ1-2
clone_size: .
cdr3_nt: TGTGCCAGCAGCCCGACTCAGGGATATGGCTACACCTTC
cdr3_aa: CASSPTQGYGYTF

v_call: TRBV27
cdr3_length: 16
d_call: TRBD1
j_call: TRBJ1-5
clone_size: .
cdr3_nt: TGTGCCAGCAGTCCGCTTGGGACAGAGAGTATTCAGCCCCAGCATTTT
cdr3_aa: CASSPLGTESIQPQHF

v_call: TRBV18
cdr3_length: 15
d_call: TRBD1
j_call: TRBJ1-1
clone_size: once
cdr3_nt: TGTGCCAGCTCACCCCGACAGGGTTTGGTGATTGAAGCTTTCTTT
cdr3_aa: CASSPRQGLVIEAFF

v_call: TRBV19
cdr3_length: 14
d_call: TRBD1
j_call: TRBJ1-3
clone_size: .
cdr3_nt: TGTGCCAGTAGTATGGACAGGGGGCGAAACACCATATATTTT
cdr3_aa: CASSMDRGRNTIYF